This TCR beta chain was retrieved from a study of T cells in Graves' hyperthyroidism and ophthalmopathy. At the level of the study: Peripheral blood sampling occurred at initial diagnosis, before any treatment.

In regard to this clonotype: One junction end does not reproduce the germline sequence, and a read error may be involved.

Amplified regions were TCR beta CDR3 sequences from RNA transcripts. The primer set for the first-round RT-PCR of the TCR CDR3 was HTBI. TCRdb used MiXCR to reprocess the multiplex PCR reads, holding one entry per CDR3 protein. The data contain 750,000 to 900,000 distinct CDR3 sequences, approximately 40% of them seen just once; the ten biggest clones take up 8.9%. This clonotype originated in a man between 18 and 35 years old with Graves' hyperthyroidism. Sequencing input: blood.

CDR3 amino acids: CSAPTAGIGNQPRHF. DNA of the CDR3: TGCAGTGCCCCGACGGCAGGGATTGGCAATCAGCCCCGGCATTTT. This chain connects TRBV20-1 to TRBJ1-5, with D perhaps matching TRBD1 (5 bases). Germline CDR1 and CDR2: DFQATT and SNEGSKA (reference sequence). The CDR3 spans 15 residues.